This section outlines one T cell receptor beta chain sequence together with its context. The target antigen is unknown. Germline V gene lookup returns CDR1 MNHEY and CDR2 SVGEGT. The CDR3 length is 15 residues. V lost 2 bases to trimming and J lost 3 bases, with 11 bases between them. The sample comes from a study of CD8 T cells in ankylosing spondylitis. Study-level findings and limits: As for the disease-linked clones, they showed a CD8+ phenotype and occurred at relatively low frequencies in peripheral blood. According to the report, clones linked to the disease were significantly enriched in matched synovial fluid samples taken from ankylosing spondylitis patients. Ankylosing spondylitis blood appeared to be characterized by a TCR beta motif of about 8 highly homologous variants. Certain motif variants had earlier appeared in reactive arthritis synovial fluid and blood.

A quantitative 5'-RACE method, one with molecular barcodes, was used to make TCR beta libraries. TCRdb reprocessed the 5' RACE reads with MiXCR, giving one entry per CDR3 protein. The sample consists of approximately 540,000 distinct CDR3 sequences, over 9.5% of them appearing once. This sequence joins TRBV6-2 or TRBV6-3 and TRBJ2-1; D may correspond to TRBD1 or TRBD2 (5 bases each). The origin of this receptor is a male donor with ankylosing spondylitis. Sequencing used blood, either unsorted or a sorted T cell fraction (not recorded which). The CDR3 region has the DNA TGTGCCAGCAGTTACGAGAGGGGATTCTACAATGAGCAGTTCTTC. This sequence encodes CASSYERGFYNEQFF.